These 5 T cell receptor beta chains share one sample of origin, sequenced in a study of T-cell reconstitution after alpha-beta-depleted transplantation in children. Preparation of the TCRbeta library involved a method that used unique molecular identifiers. TCRdb ran MiXCR on the PCR reads and lists one entry per CDR3 protein. The sample consists of roughly 500,000 distinct CDR3 sequences, about 12% of them appearing once. The specimen comprised PBMCs from the stem cell graft donor, sampled from the stem cell graft. Receptors originate from a human donor who donated a stem cell graft to a child with combined immunodeficiency.

This clonotype was found a few times. The gene calls are TRBV6-2 or TRBV6-3 and TRBJ1-2; D may be TRBD1 (5 bases). The CDR3 length is 12 residues. V was trimmed by 10 bases and J by 7 bases, leaving 16 bases between them. The germline V gene encodes CDR1 MNHEY and CDR2 SVGEGT. The CDR3 coding sequence is TGTGCCATCCAGGCCGGGGCGGCTGGCTACACCTTC. It translates to CAIQAGAAGYTF.

The chain links TRBV2 to TRBJ2-7; D is perhaps TRBD1 or TRBD2 (5 bases each). The V gene's germline CDR1 is SNHLY and CDR2 FYNNEI. V lost 3 bases to trimming and J lost 0 bases, with 15 bases between them. This CDR3 region has 16 residues. CDR3 sequence reads: CASSDGTSRSSYEQYF. In nucleotides, the CDR3 is TGTGCCAGCAGTGACGGGACGAGCAGAAGCTCCTACGAGCAGTACTTC.

The chain combines TRBV7-9 with TRBJ1-3, with D hard to call. V was trimmed by 3 bases and J by 0 bases, leaving 9 bases between them. CDR1 is SEHNR and CDR2 is FQNEAQ in the germline V gene (reference sequence). This CDR3 is built from 15 residues. This chain's CDR3 is CASSLPGVSGNTIYF. In nucleotides, the CDR3 is TGTGCCAGCAGCTTGCCAGGAGTCTCTGGAAACACCATATATTTT.

This clonotype appeared a few times. The chain employs TRBV29-1 and TRBJ2-3; D unresolved. This CDR3 is built from 11 residues. Trimming took off 4 bases at V and 8 bases at J, with 10 bases between the two ends. Germline values: CDR1 SQVTM, CDR2 ANQGSEA. Here the CDR3 reads CSVATDITQYF. The CDR3 nucleotides read TGCAGCGTTGCGACCGACATTACGCAGTATTTT.

J is TRBJ2-2 and V is TRBV2, with TRBD1 as a possible D gene (7 bases). The length of the CDR3 is 14 residues. V lost 8 bases to trimming and J lost 4 bases, with 14 bases between them. Germline CDR1 and CDR2: SNHLY and FYNNEI. For the CDR3, the DNA is TGTGCCAGCCTTGACAGGGAGGCCACCGGGGAGCTGTTTTTT. Its protein product is CASLDREATGELFF.